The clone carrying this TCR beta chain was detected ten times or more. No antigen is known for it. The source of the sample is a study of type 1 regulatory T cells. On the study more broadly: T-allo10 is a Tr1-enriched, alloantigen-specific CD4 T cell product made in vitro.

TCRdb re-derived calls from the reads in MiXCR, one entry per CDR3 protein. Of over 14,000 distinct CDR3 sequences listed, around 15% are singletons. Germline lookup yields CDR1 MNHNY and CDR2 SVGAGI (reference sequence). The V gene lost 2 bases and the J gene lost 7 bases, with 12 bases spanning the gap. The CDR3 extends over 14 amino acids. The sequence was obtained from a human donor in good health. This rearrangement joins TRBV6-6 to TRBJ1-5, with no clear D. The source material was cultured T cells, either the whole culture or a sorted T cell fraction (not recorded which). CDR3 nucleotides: TGTGCCAGCAGTTACCGGCAGGACCGACAGCCCCAGCATTTT. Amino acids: CASSYRQDRQPQHF.